This TCR beta chain was sequenced in a study of shared clonotypes between healthy human individuals. Findings of the study overall: Represented diversity (both genetic and exposure-history) was limited by the small number of donors. In four donors, around 4.5% of naive CD4 clonotypes appeared in common. Relative to memory subsets, naive subsets generally showed larger estimated richness. Sampling was confined to blood; repertoires within tissues likely differ.

Sequenced by immunoSEQ multiplex PCR; TCRdb stores in-frame clones only, minus some. The sample gives about a million clones, 60% to 80% of which show up once; about 1.5% is in the top ten. CDR3 length: 13 amino acids. Germline assignment: CDR1 MGHDK and CDR2 SYGVNS. Deletions cut 2 bases from V and 2 bases from J, with 7 bases between. A remark on this clone: The target antigen is unknown.

The chain joins TRBV25-1 to TRBJ2-7; D remains unclear. Sequenced: memory CD4+ T cells sorted from blood. The subset: CD45RA-negative fraction. This receptor was taken from a man between 18 and 35 years old in good health. The CDR3 DNA reads TGTGCCAGCAGTGAAGCCGGAACCTACGAGCAGTACTTC. Translated: CASSEAGTYEQYF.